The sample holds one count of the clone carrying this T cell receptor (beta chain). This record belongs to a study of T cell changes during pregnancy in multiple sclerosis. The repertoire was sequenced with immunoSEQ multiplex PCR; TCRdb's copy has only in-frame clones and lacks some. The sample carries 75,000 to 85,000 clones, just over 90% recorded once. This clonotype originated in a female donor with multiple sclerosis, enrolled in a pregnancy study. Sequencing used peripheral blood, obtained in the second trimester of pregnancy.

Here the CDR3 DNA reads TGTGCCATCAGTAGCGACAGTACAGATACGCAGTATTTT. This encodes CAISSDSTDTQYF. This chain joins TRBV10-3 and TRBJ2-3; perhaps TRBD1 as D (5 bases). Germline V lookup: CDR1 ENHRY, CDR2 SYGVKD. This CDR3 contains 13 residues. Trimming took 5 bases from V and 3 from J, leaving 9 bases between them.